This TCR beta chain stems from a study of cytomegalovirus exposure and HLA in healthy donors. The CDR3 runs 14 residues. Trimming took 7 bases from V and 1 from J; bases not matched to a gene: 4. Germline lookup yields CDR1 LNHDA and CDR2 SQIVND (reference sequence). As concerns this clone: The antigen remains undetermined.

Both 60 Vbeta primers and 13 Jbeta primers went into the PCR. Assay: immunoSEQ multiplex PCR; the TCRdb copy retains only in-frame clones and omits some. Its table records about 200,000 clones. Study results and limitations: Previous analysis showed most TCR beta V segments were productive about 87% or about 30% of the time.

The sequence was collected from a boy younger than 18 in good health and CMV-seronegative. The rearrangement uses TRBV19 and TRBJ1-5; 7 bases match TRBD1. Specimen: PBMCs. The CDR3 sequence is CASTGGPSNQPQHF. The CDR3 DNA reads as TGTGCCAGTACAGGGGGGCCCAGCAATCAGCCCCAGCATTTT.